This record concerns one TCR beta chain sequence. This clone is a singleton in its sample. The clone's antigen remains unknown. Nothing much larger sits one base from this clone, and base qualities are not available. For TCR beta sequencing, genomic DNA was taken from unsorted PBMCs, and those PBMCs had been isolated from peripheral blood. The data originate from a study (dated 2022 in TCRdb). Study-wide conclusions, independent of this receptor: Further investigation, including longitudinal sampling and assessment of a control group, is stated by the authors to be required.

Survey-level sequencing on the immunoSEQ platform was used to profile TCR beta chain repertoires. Under the source paper's analysis protocol: Repertoire diversity was quantified by the inverse Simpson index, and CDR3 amino acid length spectratypes and V-J pairing frequencies were compared. Clonotypes specific to SARS-CoV-2, CMV, influenza A and EBV were annotated by matching TCR beta CDR3 sequences against VDJdb. Not all clones reach the TCRdb copy of this immuneACCESS table, which keeps in-frame sequences only. Checked studies attribute under half of the gap to unresolved V genes and leave the rest unexplained. That table furnishes V, J and clone size, whereas the DNA furnished D and trimming. For this sample there are about 68,000 clones; roughly 95% appear just once. Roughly 4.5% of the sample goes to the ten largest clones. This TCR was recovered from a man aged 40-49 years with rheumatoid arthritis. Sequencing used PBMCs.

At the DNA level, the sequence is TGTGCCAGCAGCCTGATTAAAGGGGCGGGGGTCGAGCAGTACTTC. It translates to CASSLIKGAGVEQYF. This chain is built from TRBV14 and TRBJ2-7, with 7 bases matching TRBD2. Counted from cysteine to phenylalanine, this CDR3 has 15 amino acids. The read is trimmed to its CDR3 DNA, 45 bases read in frame from base 1. CDR1 and CDR2 were assigned from the germline V gene as SGHDN and FVKESK. V is pruned by 4 bases and J by 6 bases, leaving 12 bases of the junction without a gene match.